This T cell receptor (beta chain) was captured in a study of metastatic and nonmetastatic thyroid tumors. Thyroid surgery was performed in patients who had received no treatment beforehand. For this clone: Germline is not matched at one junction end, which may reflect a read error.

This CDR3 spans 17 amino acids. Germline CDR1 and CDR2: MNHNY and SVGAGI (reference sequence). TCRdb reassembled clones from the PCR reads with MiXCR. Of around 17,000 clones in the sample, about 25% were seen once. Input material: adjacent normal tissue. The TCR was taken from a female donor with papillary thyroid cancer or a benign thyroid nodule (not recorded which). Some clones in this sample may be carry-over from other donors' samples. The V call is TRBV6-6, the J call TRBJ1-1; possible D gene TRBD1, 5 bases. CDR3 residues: CASSYTGGGVRYTEAFF. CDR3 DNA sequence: TGTGCCAGCAGTTACACGGGCGGGGGGGTTAGGTACACCGAAGCTTTCTTT.